This T cell receptor (beta chain) was retrieved from a study of blood T cell repertoires in COVID-19. The junction had 10 bases not matched to a gene; V was cut back by 3 bases and J by 9 bases. The CDR3 is 16 amino acids. Germline CDR1 SGDLS, CDR2 YYNGEE. The protocol was immunoSEQ multiplex PCR, while the TCRdb copy is restricted to in-frame clones and leaves out a portion. The table has about 380,000 clones, nearly 90% seen once. The sequence was obtained from a man aged 18-30 years with active or convalescent COVID-19. The V and J genes are TRBV9 and TRBJ1-6; 9 nucleotides match TRBD1. The sequencing sample was made of peripheral blood. CDR3 in amino acids: CASSATSGTGFSPLHF. Here the CDR3 DNA reads TGTGCCAGCAGCGCTACCTCCGGGACAGGGTTTTCACCCCTCCACTTT.